A single sample gave rise to the 21 T cell receptor beta chains below, sequenced in a study of shared clonotypes between healthy human individuals. TCRdb's table, derived via immunoSEQ multiplex PCR, lists solely in-frame clones and lacks some. The data contain 2 million to 2.5 million clones, approximately 96% of them singletons. The specimen sequenced was naive CD4+ T cells sorted from blood. Subset indicated: CD45RA+ positively selected. The source of these receptors is a man between 18 and 29 years old in good health.

A note on this clone: Different DNA sequences within this sample yield the same CDR3. The J gene is TRBJ2-2, the V gene TRBV2; unclear D gene. Per the germline V gene, CDR1 is SNHLY and CDR2 is FYNNEI. Trimming removed 4 bases from V and 2 bases from J, with 5 bases in between. CDR3 length equals 13 residues. The CDR3 is CASSVSNTGELFF. The CDR3 nucleotides read TGTGCCAGCAGTGTTTCAAACACCGGGGAGCTGTTTTTT.

This clone was recorded a few times. The rearrangement joins TRBV19 to TRBJ1-1; the D gene is possibly TRBD1 (6 bases). Trimming pared 4 bases from V and 2 bases from J, leaving 14 bases between. The CDR3 consists of 15 residues. Germline-derived CDR1 and CDR2 are LNHDA and SQIVND (reference sequence). DNA for the CDR3: TGTGCCAGTAGTACCTTACCCGGGACAAACACTGAAGCTTTCTTT. This translates into CASSTLPGTNTEAFF.

The chain joins TRBV5-8 to TRBJ1-1; D not certain. V dropped 4 bases and J dropped 2 bases, with 12 bases sitting between them. CDR1 and CDR2 (germline): SGHTS, YDEGEE. The CDR3 loop spans 14 amino acids. The CDR3: CASSPRWQNTEAFF. In DNA, the CDR3 is TGTGCCAGCAGCCCGCGGTGGCAAAACACTGAAGCTTTCTTT. Looking up the rest from reference TRBV5-8 and TRBJ1-1 gives the full variable domain: EAGVTQSPTHLIKTRGQQATLRCSPISGHTSVYWYQQALGLGLQFLLWYDEGEERNRGNFPPRFSGRQFPNYSSELNVNALELEDSALYLCASSPRWQNTEAFFGQGTRLTVV.

The rearrangement uses TRBV7-9 and TRBJ2-5; D is undetermined. This CDR3 has 14 amino acids. Germline lookup yields CDR1 SEHNR and CDR2 FQNEAQ (reference sequence). Trimming shortened V by 3 bases and J by 2 bases, and 10 bases separated the two germline ends. As DNA, the CDR3 is TGTGCCAGCAGCTTTTCGGCTACACAAGAGACCCAGTACTTC. Translation: CASSFSATQETQYF.

About this clone: Other DNA sequences in this specimen translate into the identical CDR3. The CDR3 bases are TGCGCCAGCAGCCCAGGGGCAAATAATTCACCCCTCCACTTT. Translating it yields CASSPGANNSPLHF. This chain links TRBV5-1 with TRBJ1-6; possible D gene TRBD1, 6 bases. This CDR3 spans 14 amino acids. The V end lost 4 bases, the J end lost 5 bases, and 10 bases lay between the germline ends. Looked up from germline, CDR1 is SGHRS and CDR2 is YFSETQ.

The V and J genes are TRBV28 and TRBJ2-7; no definite D call. This CDR3 region has 13 residues. The germline V gene encodes CDR1 MDHEN and CDR2 SYDVKM. The germline V and J ends were trimmed by 3 bases and 6 bases, with 12 bases remaining between them. The CDR3 loop reads CASSLVRRGEQYF. The CDR3, as DNA: TGTGCCAGCAGTTTGGTGAGGAGAGGCGAGCAGTACTTC.

This sequence joins TRBV5-4 and TRBJ2-7; no definite D call. The CDR3 consists of 13 residues. The V gene's germline CDR1 is SGHNT and CDR2 YYREEE (reference sequence). V dropped 0 bases and J dropped 0 bases, with 4 bases sitting between them. The CDR3 here is CASSLGVSYEQYF. The CDR3 nucleotides are TGTGCCAGCAGCTTGGGGGTCTCCTACGAGCAGTACTTC.

The chain links TRBV7-9 to TRBJ1-3; D unresolved. The CDR3 has 18 amino acids. Germline assignment: CDR1 SEHNR and CDR2 FQNEAQ (reference sequence). The V end lost 5 bases, the J end lost 0 bases, and 20 bases lay between the germline ends. The CDR3 nucleotides read TGTGCCAGCAGCCTACCACCCTGGACGGCGGGCTCTGGAAACACCATATATTTT. Residues: CASSLPPWTAGSGNTIYF.

The CDR3 here is CASSSTDTLNTEAFF. The CDR3 DNA reads as TGTGCCAGCAGCTCCACAGACACTTTGAACACTGAAGCTTTCTTT. The V call is TRBV7-8, the J call TRBJ1-1; D gene ambiguous. The CDR3 is made up of 15 amino acids. Germline loops: CDR1 SGHVS, CDR2 FQNEAQ. V lost 4 bases and J 0 bases, leaving 12 bases between the germline ends.

This sequence joins TRBV7-9 and TRBJ1-2, with 8 bases identical to TRBD1. Unmatched junction bases numbered 7, after V lost 0 bases and J lost 4 bases. The CDR3 spans 16 residues. From germline, CDR1 is SEHNR and CDR2 FQNEAQ (reference sequence). The CDR3: CASSLAPGGFSYGYTF. In DNA, the CDR3 is TGTGCCAGCAGCTTAGCGCCAGGGGGCTTTAGCTATGGCTACACCTTC.

The J gene is TRBJ2-7, the V gene TRBV7-8; D perhaps matches TRBD1 (6 bases). The V end lost 3 bases, the J end lost 4 bases, and 7 bases lay between the germline ends. This CDR3 comprises 12 residues. From germline, CDR1 is SGHVS and CDR2 FQNEAQ. In DNA form, the CDR3 reads TGTGCCAGCAGCTTGGGACAATACGAGCAGTACTTC. Amino acids: CASSLGQYEQYF.

This sequence joins TRBV30 and TRBJ2-5; D remains ambiguous. The germline V gene encodes CDR1 GTSNPN and CDR2 SVGIG (reference sequence). V gave up 3 bases and J gave up 4 bases, with 18 bases separating them. The CDR3 is 15 residues long. CDR3 region: CAWRSPVRGIETQYF. The CDR3 nucleotides are TGTGCCTGGAGATCCCCGGTTCGAGGCATAGAGACCCAGTACTTC.

In regard to this clone: The sample holds other DNA sequences that translate to the same CDR3. The V call is TRBV4-2, the J call TRBJ2-1, with 10 bases identical to TRBD2. Germline V lookup: CDR1 LGHNA, CDR2 YNFKEQ. The CDR3 runs to 17 residues. V lost 0 bases and J lost 2; bases outside the gene matches: 4. CDR3 residues: CASSQDLSGGPYNEQFF. CDR3 DNA: TGTGCCAGCAGCCAAGATCTTAGCGGGGGGCCCTACAATGAGCAGTTCTTC.

CDR3: CASSSGHSSYEQYF. The CDR3 region has the DNA TGTGCCAGCAGTTCGGGACATAGCTCCTACGAGCAGTACTTC. The chain links TRBV6-5 to TRBJ2-7, with TRBD1 as a possible D gene (6 bases). CDR1 and CDR2 (germline): MNHEY, SVGAGI. V lost 4 bases and J lost 0, with 10 bases in between. The CDR3 is 14 amino acids.

The chain employs TRBV7-2 and TRBJ1-4; 10 nucleotides line up with TRBD1. J was trimmed by 4 bases and V by 5 bases; bases with no gene match: 7. The CDR3 has 16 residues. Germline CDR1 reads SGHTA; CDR2 reads FQGNSA. CDR3 in amino acids: CASSPTGGFGNEKLFF. As DNA, the CDR3 is TGTGCCAGCAGCCCGACAGGGGGCTTTGGTAATGAAAAACTGTTTTTT.

The chain recombines TRBV7-8 with TRBJ2-2; 7 bases are a match to TRBD1. This CDR3 is built from 15 residues. Trimming took 4 bases from V and 7 from J; bases not matched to a gene: 9. The germline V gene encodes CDR1 SGHVS and CDR2 FQNEAQ. CDR3 amino acids: CASSYRQGFNGELFF. The CDR3 nucleotides are TGTGCCAGCAGCTACCGACAGGGTTTTAACGGGGAGCTGTTTTTT. Full variable domain (remainder filled in from reference TRBV7-8 and TRBJ2-2): GAGVSQSPRYKVAKRGQDVALRCDPISGHVSLFWYQQALGQGPEFLTYFQNEAQLDKSGLPSDRFFAERPEGSVSTLKIQRTQQEDSAVYLCASSYRQGFNGELFFGEGSRLTVL.

For the CDR3, the DNA is TGTGCCAGCAGCTTGTCGGGGACAGCTTTTTACGAGCAGTACTTC. Residues: CASSLSGTAFYEQYF. The gene calls are TRBV5-5 and TRBJ2-7, with 7 bases fitting TRBD1. There are 15 residues in the CDR3. The V gene end was trimmed by 1 base and the J gene end by 4 bases; junction bases not matched to a gene: 8. Germline V gives CDR1 SGHKS, CDR2 YYEKEE (reference sequence).

V is TRBV5-4 and J is TRBJ1-5, with D unresolved. V was clipped by 3 bases and J by 4 bases, with 5 bases between them. The CDR3 sequence is 12 residues long. The germline V gene has CDR1 SGHNT and CDR2 YYREEE (reference sequence). The CDR3 nucleotides are TGTGCCAGCAGCTCCCCGAATCAGCCCCAGCATTTT. The encoded protein is CASSSPNQPQHF.

This chain links TRBV11-3 with TRBJ2-7, with 10 bases matching TRBD2. The CDR3 covers 15 residues. V trimming: 6 bases; J trimming: 3 bases; junction bases outside the gene matches: 8. Germline values: CDR1 SGHNT, CDR2 YENEEA. The CDR3, as DNA: TGTGCCAGCAGTGACGGACTAGCGGAGAACTACGAGCAGTACTTC. As protein: CASSDGLAENYEQYF.

V usage is TRBV5-4 and J usage is TRBJ2-2; the match to TRBD1 covers 7 bases. The CDR3 consists of 14 residues. The V gene's germline CDR1 is SGHNT and CDR2 YYREEE (reference sequence). With 2 bases clipped from V and 3 bases from J, the junction kept 1 base outside the gene matches. The CDR3 region has the DNA TGTGCCAGCAGCTTTCAGGGGGACACCGGGGAGCTGTTTTTT. It translates to CASSFQGDTGELFF.

J is TRBJ2-5 and V is TRBV19; D unclear. This CDR3 comprises 15 residues. CDR1 is LNHDA and CDR2 is SQIVND in the germline V gene (reference sequence). V was shortened by 1 base and J by 1 base, with 10 bases between the two germline ends. The CDR3 loop reads CASSIAARAQETQYF. CDR3 in DNA: TGTGCCAGTAGTATAGCGGCCCGGGCCCAAGAGACCCAGTACTTC.